Presented here are 28 T cell receptor beta chains from one specimen sequenced in a study of cytomegalovirus exposure and HLA in healthy donors. The PCR had 60 Vbeta and 13 Jbeta primers. Sequencing used immunoSEQ multiplex PCR; TCRdb keeps in-frame clones, though not all of them. The sample spans roughly 78,000 clones; the ten largest clones claim 4% to 6%. The sample taken for sequencing was PBMCs. The receptors derive from a man aged 35 to 55 in good health and CMV-seronegative.

The rearrangement uses TRBV6-5 and TRBJ1-2; D may be TRBD1 (6 bases). The CDR3 runs to 14 residues. Germline CDR1 and CDR2: MNHEY and SVGAGI. V lost 7 bases, J lost 9 bases, and 21 bases lay in between. CDR3 sequence: CASTPALGGQSYTF. The DNA for the CDR3 is TGTGCCAGCACCCCCGCCTTGGGGGGGCAAAGCTACACCTTC.

The rearrangement links TRBV14 to TRBJ2-3; 9 positions match TRBD2. CDR1 and CDR2 (germline): SGHDN, FVKESK. The CDR3 spans 16 residues. The trim removed 0 bases at V and 9 bases at J, leaving 10 bases unmatched. The CDR3 loop reads CASSQEQAGGATTQYF. The DNA of the CDR3 is TGTGCCAGCAGCCAAGAGCAGGCGGGAGGGGCAACCACGCAGTATTTT.

V usage is TRBV5-1 and J usage is TRBJ2-7, with 12 bases fitting TRBD2. The CDR3 is 14 residues long. V lost 4 bases and J lost 4; bases outside the gene matches: 3. Germline CDR1 reads SGHRS; CDR2 reads YFSETQ. The CDR3 bases are TGCGCCAGCAGCGCGACTAGCGGGAGTTACGAGCAGTACTTC. Translation gives CASSATSGSYEQYF.

The rearrangement links TRBV9 to TRBJ2-7; D is possibly TRBD1 (6 bases). CDR1 and CDR2 from the germline V gene are SGDLS and YYNGEE. V lost 4 bases, J lost 2 bases, and 13 bases lay in between. The CDR3 is made up of 14 amino acids. CDR3 protein: CASSPRTETYEQYF. CDR3 nucleotide sequence: TGTGCCAGCAGCCCAAGGACAGAGACCTACGAGCAGTACTTC.

The chain has TRBV6-5 and TRBJ1-1, with D unresolved. V lost 4 bases and J lost 4, with 13 bases in between. The CDR3 consists of 14 residues. The germline V gene has CDR1 MNHEY and CDR2 SVGAGI. The DNA of the CDR3 is TGTGCCAGCAGTTTACGGCAGGCCGGCACTGAAGCTTTCTTT. It specifies CASSLRQAGTEAFF.

The chain is built from TRBV19 and TRBJ2-3, with a tentative D call TRBD2 (6 bases). The V end was cut by 3 bases, the J end by 4 bases, with 11 bases between. Per the germline V gene, CDR1 is LNHDA and CDR2 is SQIVND (reference sequence). The length of the CDR3 is 14 residues. The CDR3 spells CASSMSGGPDTQYF. In nucleotides, the CDR3 is TGTGCCAGTAGTATGAGCGGAGGGCCAGATACGCAGTATTTT.

V is TRBV9 and J is TRBJ2-5, with 8 bases identical to TRBD2. The germline V gene encodes CDR1 SGDLS and CDR2 YYNGEE. V was pared by 4 bases and J by 6 bases, with 5 bases of the junction left unmatched. The CDR3 covers 13 residues. The CDR3 is CASSPPGGQTQYF. CDR3 nucleotide sequence: TGTGCCAGCAGCCCCCCGGGAGGGCAGACCCAGTACTTC.

This chain connects TRBV6-1 to TRBJ1-2; maybe TRBD1 (5 bases). Trimming took 3 bases from V and 5 from J, leaving 19 bases between them. CDR1 is MNHNS and CDR2 is SASEGT in the germline V gene. This CDR3 is built from 16 residues. CDR3 coding DNA: TGTGCCAGCAGTGACACCTGGTCGCAGGGCCCTTATGGCTACACCTTC. Translated, it gives CASSDTWSQGPYGYTF.

V usage is TRBV6-4 and J usage is TRBJ1-1; D is uncertain. The CDR3 covers 13 residues. V shed 2 bases and J shed 4 bases, with 8 bases lying between them. CDR1 is MRHNA, CDR2 SNTAGT, per germline. This CDR3 is CASSDLPGTEAFF. The CDR3, as DNA: TGTGCCAGCAGTGACCTCCCGGGCACTGAAGCTTTCTTT.

CDR3 sequence: CASSIGADSPLHF. CDR3 nucleotides: TGTGCCAGTAGTATCGGTGCGGATTCACCCCTCCACTTT. V gene TRBV19 combines with J gene TRBJ1-6, with D unclear. CDR1 and CDR2 from the germline V gene are LNHDA and SQIVND (reference sequence). CDR3 length: 13 amino acids. Trimming took off 3 bases at V and 8 bases at J, with 8 bases between the two ends.

This chain joins TRBV9 and TRBJ2-7; 11 positions match TRBD2. This CDR3 contains 17 residues. Trimming at V came to 4 bases and at J to 4 bases, leaving 13 bases not matched to a gene. Germline V lookup: CDR1 SGDLS, CDR2 YYNGEE. The CDR3 is CASSLEGTSGPHYEQYF. The DNA of the CDR3 is TGTGCCAGCAGCCTGGAAGGGACTAGCGGACCCCATTACGAGCAGTACTTC.

The J gene is TRBJ1-1, the V gene TRBV19, with 7 bases matching TRBD1. Germline V gene lookup returns CDR1 LNHDA and CDR2 SQIVND (reference sequence). The CDR3 length is 16 residues. V trimming: 3 bases; J trimming: 1 base; junction bases outside the gene matches: 8. The CDR3 here is CASSIWGTARNTEAFF. The CDR3 region has the DNA TGTGCCAGTAGTATCTGGGGGACAGCGAGGAACACTGAAGCTTTCTTT.

The chain couples TRBV4-3 to TRBJ1-5; D might be TRBD1 (5 bases). Germline loops: CDR1 LGHNA, CDR2 YSLEER. This CDR3 has 14 amino acids. V shed 0 bases and J shed 3 bases, with 6 bases lying between them. CDR3 sequence (DNA): TGCGCCAGCAGCCAAGACGGACACAATCAGCCCCAGCATTTT. Encoded protein: CASSQDGHNQPQHF.

The chain has TRBV7-2 and TRBJ2-7, with 11 bases aligning to TRBD2. The junction had 5 bases not matched to a gene; V was cut back by 5 bases and J by 2 bases. The CDR3 spans 15 residues. The germline CDR1 and CDR2 sequences are SGHTA and FQGNSA. The CDR3 DNA follows: TGTGCCAGCAGCCTGGGACTAGCGGAGACCTACGAGCAGTACTTC. This sequence encodes CASSLGLAETYEQYF.

This chain uses TRBV7-2 with TRBJ1-4, with 10 bases identical to TRBD1. Trimming took 6 bases from V and 4 from J; bases not matched to a gene: 2. The germline CDR1 and CDR2 sequences are SGHTA and FQGNSA. CDR3 length equals 14 residues. CDR3 nucleotide sequence: TGTGCCAGCAGAGGGACAGGGGTTAATGAAAAACTGTTTTTT. Its protein is CASRGTGVNEKLFF.

The rearrangement links TRBV19 to TRBJ2-7, with D perhaps TRBD1 (6 bases). Trimming removed 9 bases at V and 0 bases at J, with 15 bases between. The CDR3 has 14 amino acids. The germline V gene encodes CDR1 LNHDA and CDR2 SQIVND (reference sequence). The CDR3 reads CARTDRRNSYEQYF. The CDR3 DNA follows: TGTGCCAGGACCGACAGGCGGAACTCCTACGAGCAGTACTTC.

CDR3 DNA: TGTGCCAGCAGCTTATTAGGACAGAACTATAATTCACCCCTCCACTTT. Translation gives CASSLLGQNYNSPLHF. The chain employs TRBV7-9 and TRBJ1-6; D is possibly TRBD1 (6 bases). Trimming took off 2 bases at V and 3 bases at J, with 11 bases between the two ends. CDR1 and CDR2 from the germline V gene are SEHNR and FQNEAQ (reference sequence). The CDR3 is 16 amino acids.

The chain couples TRBV18 to TRBJ2-3, with a weak D call TRBD2 (6 bases). Trimming took 2 bases from V and 11 from J, leaving 8 bases between them. The CDR3 loop spans 11 amino acids. Per the germline V gene, CDR1 is KGHSH and CDR2 is LQKENI. DNA for the CDR3: TGTGCCAGCTCACCAGAGGAGGGGCAGTATTTT. The encoded protein is CASSPEEGQYF. Filled out from reference TRBV18 and TRBJ2-3, the complete variable domain reads NAGVMQNPRHLVRRRGQEARLRCSPMKGHSHVYWYRQLPEEGLKFMVYLQKENIIDESGMPKERFSAEFPKEGPSILRIQQVVRGDSAAYFCASSPEEGQYFGPGTRLTVL.

The rearrangement joins TRBV5-1 to TRBJ1-2, with D tentatively TRBD1 (5 bases). From germline, CDR1 is SGHRS and CDR2 YFSETQ. This CDR3 is 18 amino acids long. The V end was cut by 4 bases, the J end by 0 bases, with 22 bases between. The chain's CDR3 is CASSAGAWGLGANYGYTF. The CDR3, as DNA: TGCGCCAGCAGCGCGGGAGCTTGGGGCCTCGGAGCTAACTATGGCTACACCTTC.

The chain couples TRBV9 to TRBJ1-3; 9 nucleotides agree with TRBD1. The CDR3 consists of 15 residues. Looked up from germline, CDR1 is SGDLS and CDR2 is YYNGEE. With 6 bases clipped from V and 4 bases from J, the junction kept 8 bases outside the gene matches. DNA for the CDR3: TGTGCCAGCACCGAAGGACAGGGGATAGGAAACACCATATATTTT. Protein sequence: CASTEGQGIGNTIYF.

The chain is built from TRBV28 and TRBJ1-1; tentatively, D is TRBD1 (5 bases). Trimming took off 3 bases at V and 7 bases at J, with 15 bases between the two ends. The CDR3 runs to 14 residues. Per germline, CDR1 MDHEN and CDR2 SYDVKM. This CDR3 reads CASSFAGTTGEAFF. The CDR3 region has the DNA TGTGCCAGCAGTTTTGCAGGGACTACAGGTGAAGCTTTCTTT.

The chain couples TRBV7-2 to TRBJ1-5; D is unclear. Germline CDR1 reads SGHTA; CDR2 reads FQGNSA. Between the trimmed V and J ends, which lost 5 bases and 4 bases, there was a span of 12 bases. The CDR3 consists of 14 residues. CDR3 DNA: TGTGCCAGCAGCATCGGGGTACAAAATCAGCCCCAGCATTTT. Translating it yields CASSIGVQNQPQHF.

This rearrangement joins TRBV5-6 to TRBJ2-7, with 9 bases identical to TRBD2. V gave up 3 bases and J gave up 1 base; unmatched junction bases: 2. The CDR3 is 14 residues long. Germline V CDR1 and CDR2: SGHDT, YYEEEE. CDR3: CASSSTSGSYEQYF. The CDR3 DNA reads TGTGCCAGCAGCTCGACTAGCGGATCCTACGAGCAGTACTTC.

V is TRBV13 and J is TRBJ1-5; possibly TRBD1 for D (6 bases). The CDR3 has 14 residues. V dropped 2 bases and J dropped 1 base, with 6 bases sitting between them. Germline V gene data show CDR1 as PRHDT and CDR2 as FYEKMQ (reference sequence). This CDR3 reads CASSLRGSNQPQHF. The CDR3 DNA reads as TGTGCCAGCAGCTTAAGGGGGAGCAATCAGCCCCAGCATTTT. Together with reference TRBV13 and TRBJ1-5, the CDR3 gives the full variable domain: AAGVIQSPRHLIKEKRETATLKCYPIPRHDTVYWYQQGPGQDPQFLISFYEKMQSDKGSIPDRFSAQQFSDYHSELNMSSLELGDSALYFCASSLRGSNQPQHFGDGTRLSIL.

The chain employs TRBV27 and TRBJ2-6; weak D call: TRBD1 (6 bases). The V and J ends lost 6 bases and 0 bases respectively, with 12 bases between them. Looked up from germline, CDR1 is MNHEY and CDR2 is SMNVEV (reference sequence). This CDR3 is 16 amino acids long. CDR3 amino acids: CASRGDTPSGANVLTF. The CDR3 coding sequence is TGTGCCAGCAGGGGGGACACCCCCTCTGGGGCCAACGTCCTGACTTTC.

This chain links TRBV18 with TRBJ1-4; no firm D call. From germline, CDR1 is KGHSH and CDR2 LQKENI. V was clipped by 0 bases and J by 3 bases, with 11 bases between them. CDR3 size: 16 residues. CDR3 protein: CASSPPNGEANEKLFF. CDR3 sequence (DNA): TGTGCCAGCTCACCACCCAACGGGGAGGCTAATGAAAAACTGTTTTTT.

CDR3 amino acids: CASSWIGGSNQPQHF. The CDR3 nucleotides are TGCGCCAGCAGCTGGATAGGGGGTAGCAATCAGCCCCAGCATTTT. The chain employs TRBV5-1 and TRBJ1-5, with D perhaps matching TRBD1 (6 bases). Deletions cut 3 bases from V and 0 bases from J, with 10 bases between. The CDR3 runs to 15 residues. Germline lookup yields CDR1 SGHRS and CDR2 YFSETQ.

V is TRBV13 and J is TRBJ2-5; the D is unclear. Germline values: CDR1 PRHDT, CDR2 FYEKMQ (reference sequence). The CDR3 loop spans 15 amino acids. The V end was cut by 4 bases, the J end by 1 base, with 13 bases between. The CDR3: CASSSRFAGQETQYF. CDR3 nucleotides: TGTGCCAGCAGCTCCAGGTTTGCCGGCCAAGAGACCCAGTACTTC.